These 28 T cell receptor beta chains came from one sample sequenced in a study of blood T cell repertoires in COVID-19. Produced via immunoSEQ multiplex PCR; TCRdb's table is partial and in-frame only. The sample holds about 150,000 clones; over 65% are singletons and the top ten take around 4.8%. Sequencing used peripheral blood. Receptors originate from a human donor in a cohort sampled during active COVID-19.

Turning to this clone: The same CDR3 also results from other DNA sequences found in this sample. CDR3 nucleotides: TGTGCCAGCAGCTTGGGGCGAGGAGGGAACTATGGCTACACCTTC. Amino acid sequence: CASSLGRGGNYGYTF. This sequence joins TRBV5-4 and TRBJ1-2; D gene uncertain. V was pared by 0 bases and J by 2 bases, with 11 bases between. Germline CDR1 and CDR2: SGHNT and YYREEE (reference sequence). The CDR3 is made up of 15 amino acids.

The chain recombines TRBV9 with TRBJ1-3; D gene uncertain. CDR3 length: 14 amino acids. The V and J ends lost 3 bases and 0 bases respectively, with 7 bases between them. Germline V gives CDR1 SGDLS, CDR2 YYNGEE. The CDR3 is CASSDRGSGNTIYF. CDR3 DNA sequence: TGTGCCAGCAGCGACCGAGGCTCTGGAAACACCATATATTTT. The full variable domain, completed using reference TRBV9 and TRBJ1-3, is DSGVTQTPKHLITATGQRVTLRCSPRSGDLSVYWYQQSLDQGLQFLIQYYNGEERAKGNILERFSAQQFPDLHSELNLSSLELGDSALYFCASSDRGSGNTIYFGEGSWLTVV.

The chain is built from TRBV4-2 and TRBJ1-2; D is unclear. This CDR3 spans 14 amino acids. CDR1 and CDR2 from the germline V gene are LGHNA and YNFKEQ. Between the trimmed V and J ends, which lost 0 bases and 3 bases, there was a span of 8 bases. CDR3 amino acids: CASSQDSFDYGYTF. The DNA of the CDR3 is TGTGCCAGCAGCCAAGATTCGTTTGACTATGGCTACACCTTC.

This clone has a single count. The V call is TRBV3-1 (or the pseudogene TRBV3-2), the J call TRBJ1-2, with 7 bases fitting TRBD1. The length of the CDR3 is 15 residues. CDR1 is LGHDT and CDR2 is YNNKEL in the germline V gene (reference sequence). V lost 6 bases, J lost 0 bases, and 7 bases stayed unmatched. As DNA, the CDR3 is TGTGCCAGCAGGCCCAGGGGGACCCCTAACTATGGCTACACCTTC. This sequence encodes CASRPRGTPNYGYTF.

DNA of the CDR3: TGTGCCAGCAGTTACAGGGGCGGCGGTGGGGAGACCCAGTACTTC. This gives the protein CASSYRGGGGETQYF. The chain carries TRBV6-5 and TRBJ2-5, with D perhaps TRBD1 (5 bases). V was clipped by 2 bases and J by 5 bases, with 15 bases between them. CDR3 length equals 15 residues. Per germline, CDR1 MNHEY and CDR2 SVGAGI.

This sequence joins TRBV5-1 and TRBJ2-5; TRBD2 is a possible D gene (5 bases). The germline V and J ends were trimmed by 4 bases and 2 bases, with 21 bases remaining between them. The CDR3 totals 17 residues. Per germline, CDR1 SGHRS and CDR2 YFSETQ. CDR3 sequence: CASSTNPFTGSQETQYF. The CDR3 coding sequence is TGCGCCAGCAGCACAAACCCTTTCACGGGGAGTCAAGAGACCCAGTACTTC.

This chain joins TRBV15 and TRBJ2-7, with a weak D call TRBD1 (5 bases). CDR1 LNHNV and CDR2 YYDKDF come from the germline V gene (reference sequence). This CDR3 region has 17 residues. Trimming cost V 1 base and J 1 base, with 17 bases left between them. The DNA for the CDR3 is TGTGCCACCAGCAGAGCCCATTTGGGGCAGGGTTCCTACGAGCAGTACTTC. Translated, it gives CATSRAHLGQGSYEQYF.

This clone occurred once. The chain's CDR3 is CASSYSGGEYNEQFF. The CDR3 DNA reads TGTGCCAGCAGTTACTCGGGGGGGGAATACAATGAGCAGTTCTTC. V and J are TRBV6-2 or TRBV6-3 and TRBJ2-1; 7 bases fit TRBD2. The junction had 3 bases not matched to a gene; V was cut back by 0 bases and J by 4 bases. This CDR3 spans 15 amino acids. The germline CDR1 and CDR2 sequences are MNHEY and SVGEGT.

The chain employs TRBV7-9 and TRBJ2-7; D perhaps matches TRBD2 (6 bases). V lost 5 bases and J 2 bases, leaving 13 bases between the germline ends. Germline lookup yields CDR1 SEHNR and CDR2 FQNEAQ (reference sequence). The CDR3 is made up of 14 amino acids. The CDR3 sequence is CASSMGLTTYEQYV. The CDR3 region has the DNA TGTGCCAGCAGCATGGGACTCACTACCTACGAGCAGTACGTC.

The chain carries TRBV4-1 and TRBJ1-4; unclear D gene. Germline V lookup: CDR1 MGHRA, CDR2 YSYEKL. V lost 9 bases and J lost 8, with 4 bases in between. This CDR3 spans 9 amino acids. This chain's CDR3 is CARTEKLFF. The CDR3 DNA is TGCGCCAGGACAGAAAAACTGTTTTTT.

V usage is TRBV5-6 and J usage is TRBJ2-1, with D tentatively TRBD2 (6 bases). The CDR3 totals 14 residues. V was clipped by 4 bases and J by 4 bases, with 12 bases between them. Germline-derived CDR1 and CDR2 are SGHDT and YYEEEE. CDR3 coding DNA: TGTGCCAGCAGCGGGACTCAGAGGTACAATGAGCAGTTCTTC. This sequence encodes CASSGTQRYNEQFF.

CDR3 DNA sequence: TGTGCCAGCAGCTCCTTAGCGGGAGAACCCAATGAGCAGTTCTTC. It encodes CASSSLAGEPNEQFF. The chain is built from TRBV7-3 and TRBJ2-1; 9 nucleotides agree with TRBD2. The CDR3 runs to 15 residues. Germline loops: CDR1 SGHTA, CDR2 FQGTGA. Trimming took 4 bases from V and 6 from J; bases not matched to a gene: 7.

This rearrangement joins TRBV3-1 (or the pseudogene TRBV3-2) to TRBJ2-7, with D possibly TRBD2 on 7 matching bases. CDR1 and CDR2 from the germline V gene are LGHDT and YNNKEL (reference sequence). The CDR3 sequence is 13 residues long. V was shortened by 4 bases and J by 5 bases, with 12 bases between the two germline ends. In DNA, the CDR3 is TGTGCCAGCAGCCGTCGGGGGGCCCACGAGCAGTACGTC. The encoded protein is CASSRRGAHEQYV.

This chain connects TRBV28 to TRBJ1-1; D is perhaps TRBD1 (6 bases). CDR1 MDHEN and CDR2 SYDVKM come from the germline V gene. The germline V and J ends were trimmed by 2 bases and 6 bases, with 19 bases remaining between them. The CDR3 spans 16 residues. CDR3 residues: CASSLRGRQELPEAFF. The CDR3 nucleotides read TGTGCCAGCAGTTTAAGGGGGAGACAGGAACTCCCTGAAGCTTTCTTT.

The chain uses TRBV5-1 and TRBJ2-3, with 10 bases aligning to TRBD2. Germline V gene lookup returns CDR1 SGHRS and CDR2 YFSETQ. The CDR3 is 15 amino acids. J was trimmed by 1 base and V by 2 bases; bases with no gene match: 1. The CDR3 bases are TGCGCCAGCAGCTTAGGGACTAGCGGCACAGATACGCAGTATTTT. As protein: CASSLGTSGTDTQYF.

This clone has a single count. This chain joins TRBV15 and TRBJ1-1; unclear D gene. Trimming stripped 0 bases from V and 3 bases from J, with 14 bases between. Germline CDR1 is LNHNV and CDR2 is YYDKDF (reference sequence). The CDR3 runs 16 residues. The DNA of the CDR3 is TGTGCCACCAGCAGAGATTATAGCGGGGTAGACACTGAAGCTTTCTTT. This gives the protein CATSRDYSGVDTEAFF.

This clone was counted between two and nine times. The chain carries TRBV30 and TRBJ1-2, with D uncertain. The CDR3 runs 12 residues. CDR1 and CDR2 from the germline V gene are GTSNPN and SVGIG (reference sequence). The CDR3 bases are TGTGCAAGGAGATGGCAGCCCTATGGCTACACCTTC. Translation gives CARRWQPYGYTF.

CDR3 amino acids: CASSQDSGFNQPQHF. The CDR3, as DNA: TGTGCCAGCAGCCAAGATTCAGGATTCAATCAGCCCCAGCATTTT. The rearrangement links TRBV3-1 (or the pseudogene TRBV3-2) to TRBJ1-5, with D unclear. Between the trimmed V and J ends, which lost 0 bases and 3 bases, there was a span of 9 bases. Germline V lookup: CDR1 LGHDT, CDR2 YNNKEL (reference sequence). The CDR3 extends over 15 amino acids.

This chain joins TRBV30 and TRBJ2-1; 7 bases are a match to TRBD1. The CDR3 runs 15 residues. V lost 3 bases to trimming and J lost 6 bases; unmatched junction nucleotides: 11. Germline V gives CDR1 GTSNPN, CDR2 SVGIG (reference sequence). Here the CDR3 DNA reads TGTGCCTGGAGCTCCTTGGGACAGCGCCTCAATGAGCAGTTCTTC. Translation: CAWSSLGQRLNEQFF.

V and J are TRBV10-2 and TRBJ2-1; 9 bases are a match to TRBD2. The CDR3 covers 14 residues. Germline CDR1 reads WSHSY; CDR2 reads SAAADI. Trimming cost V 5 bases and J 8 bases; bases outside gene matches: 7. The CDR3 DNA reads as TGCGCCAGCAGTAGTGCGGGAGGGCCGTATGAGCAGTTCTTC. This sequence encodes CASSSAGGPYEQFF.

The chain carries TRBV5-1 and TRBJ2-3; TRBD2 matches 8 bases. Germline V gives CDR1 SGHRS, CDR2 YFSETQ. The J segment lost 4 bases and the V segment lost 3 bases, leaving 4 bases of the junction unmatched. This CDR3 contains 14 residues. CDR3 sequence (DNA): TGCGCCAGCAGCTCCTCTAGCGGGTCAGATACGCAGTATTTT. Its protein product is CASSSSSGSDTQYF.

This chain uses TRBV6-1 with TRBJ2-1, with a tentative D call TRBD2 (5 bases). From germline, CDR1 is MNHNS and CDR2 SASEGT. V was pared by 0 bases and J by 7 bases, with 13 bases between. The CDR3 loop spans 15 amino acids. The CDR3 DNA follows: TGTGCCAGCAGTGAAGCTACGGGGATTCGAAATGAGCAGTTCTTC. It codes for CASSEATGIRNEQFF.

The CDR3 region is CASSLLNRVGNQPQHF. CDR3 DNA: TGCGCCAGCAGCTTGCTCAACAGGGTAGGAAATCAGCCCCAGCATTTT. The chain uses TRBV5-1 and TRBJ1-5; TRBD1 is a possible D gene (6 bases). V lost 1 base to trimming and J lost 4 bases, with 15 bases between them. CDR1 and CDR2 (germline): SGHRS, YFSETQ. The CDR3 is 16 amino acids.

Details on this clone: One end of the junction varies from germline; a read error may be responsible. This chain uses TRBV6-5 with TRBJ1-2; tentatively, D is TRBD1 (5 bases). The CDR3 runs to 14 residues. Germline lookup yields CDR1 MNHEY and CDR2 SVGAGI. In DNA, the CDR3 is TGTGCCGGCAGAATTATGGACAATTCCTATGGCTACACCTTC. The encoded protein is CAGRIMDNSYGYTF.

This chain links TRBV28 with TRBJ1-2; 7 positions agree with TRBD1. Germline V gene sequence: CDR1 MDHEN, CDR2 SYDVKM. This CDR3 is built from 14 residues. Germline trimming cut 3 bases from V and 6 bases from J; bases unmatched to any gene: 7. DNA of the CDR3: TGTGCCAGCAGTTTGCGAGGGGGCTACCATGGCTACACCTTC. This sequence encodes CASSLRGGYHGYTF.

The chain uses TRBV15 and TRBJ2-2, with 12 bases matching TRBD1. Germline V CDR1 and CDR2: LNHNV, YYDKDF (reference sequence). The V gene end was trimmed by 5 bases and the J gene end by 3 bases; junction bases not matched to a gene: 10. The CDR3 totals 18 residues. The CDR3: CATSGRWGQGADTGELFF. The DNA of the CDR3 is TGTGCCACCAGCGGGAGATGGGGACAGGGGGCCGACACCGGGGAGCTGTTTTTT. The whole variable domain, remainder taken from reference TRBV15 and TRBJ2-2, is DAMVIQNPRYQVTQFGKPVTLSCSQTLNHNVMYWYQQKSSQAPKLLFHYYDKDFNNEADTPDNFQSRRPNTSFCFLDIRSPGLGDTAMYLCATSGRWGQGADTGELFFGEGSRLTVL.

CDR3 coding DNA: TGTGCCAGCAGTTACTCGAGGGCGAGTCAGCCCCAGCATTTT. Its protein product is CASSYSRASQPQHF. The rearrangement joins TRBV6-5 to TRBJ1-5; D ambiguous. Germline assignment: CDR1 MNHEY and CDR2 SVGAGI. The CDR3 consists of 14 residues. The V and J ends lost 0 bases and 6 bases respectively, with 9 bases between them.

This clone appeared a single time. The V call is TRBV3-1 (or the pseudogene TRBV3-2), the J call TRBJ1-1; D is unclear. CDR1 and CDR2 from the germline V gene are LGHDT and YNNKEL (reference sequence). The V gene lost 0 bases and the J gene lost 4 bases, with 6 bases spanning the gap. This CDR3 has 13 amino acids. The CDR3, as DNA: TGTGCCAGCAGCCAAGATAGCCTCACTGAAGCTTTCTTT. Residues: CASSQDSLTEAFF.